A selection of T cell receptor beta chains follows, all from one sample in a study of cytomegalovirus exposure and HLA in healthy donors. This table comes from immunoSEQ multiplex PCR, and its TCRdb copy is limited to in-frame clones, with some not included. The sample records 95,000 to 120,000 clones, about 78% being singletons. The material sequenced was PBMCs. These receptors were obtained from a woman aged 25 to 39 in good health and CMV-seropositive. CDR3s include the opening cysteine and the closing phenylalanine or tryptophan. A D gene is named only where the DNA matches it firmly. Clone size is given for some rows only: seen once, a few or many times, or a class if the clone is expanded.

j_gene: TRBJ1-2
v_gene: TRBV2
d_gene: TRBD1
abundance: -
CDR3nt: TGTGCCAGCAGTGATTTCCCCCCGGGACAGGGGATCTATGGCTACACCTTC
CDR3aa: CASSDFPPGQGIYGYTF

j_gene: TRBJ1-1
v_gene: TRBV18
d_gene: -
abundance: -
CDR3nt: TGTGCCAGCTCACCATCAGTGAACACTGAAGCTTTCTTT
CDR3aa: CASSPSVNTEAFF

j_gene: TRBJ2-2
v_gene: TRBV29-1
d_gene: TRBD2
abundance: few
CDR3nt: TGCAGCGTCCCCGCTAGCGGGGGGAACACCGGGGAGCTGTTTTTT
CDR3aa: CSVPASGGNTGELFF

j_gene: TRBJ2-6
v_gene: TRBV19
d_gene: -
abundance: once
CDR3nt: TGTGCCGTCTCGGACTACTCTGGGGCCAACGTCCTGACTTTC
CDR3aa: CAVSDYSGANVLTF

j_gene: TRBJ1-1
v_gene: TRBV4-1
d_gene: -
abundance: few
CDR3nt: TGCGCCAGCAGCCAAGTGTTACAGATTGGGAACACTGAAGCTTTCTTT
CDR3aa: CASSQVLQIGNTEAFF

j_gene: TRBJ2-3
v_gene: TRBV4-1
d_gene: -
abundance: -
CDR3nt: TGCGCCAGCAGCCAGGAACAGAACACAGATACGCAGTATTTT
CDR3aa: CASSQEQNTDTQYF

j_gene: TRBJ2-7
v_gene: TRBV19
d_gene: -
abundance: -
CDR3nt: TGTGCCAGTAGTATAAGAAGCGGCCTCTACGAGCAGTACTTC
CDR3aa: CASSIRSGLYEQYF

j_gene: TRBJ2-7
v_gene: TRBV19
d_gene: TRBD1
abundance: -
CDR3nt: TGTGCCAGTAGTATATTGGGACAGGGGTTCAACGAGCAGTACTTC
CDR3aa: CASSILGQGFNEQYF

j_gene: TRBJ1-4
v_gene: TRBV2
d_gene: TRBD1
abundance: -
CDR3nt: TGTGCCAGCATGAGGGACAGGCTTGAAAAACTGTTTTTT
CDR3aa: CASMRDRLEKLFF

j_gene: TRBJ2-5
v_gene: TRBV5-8
d_gene: TRBD2
abundance: -
CDR3nt: TGTGCCAGCGGACCATTTGGACTAGCGGGAGGGCAAGAGACCCAGTACTTC
CDR3aa: CASGPFGLAGGQETQYF

j_gene: TRBJ2-7
v_gene: TRBV19
d_gene: TRBD1
abundance: -
CDR3nt: TGTGCCAGTGGGACAGGGGACGAGCAGTACTTC
CDR3aa: CASGTGDEQYF

j_gene: TRBJ1-5
v_gene: TRBV27
d_gene: -
abundance: -
CDR3nt: TGTGCCAGCAGTCCCTTCAGGTATCAGCCCCAGCATTTT
CDR3aa: CASSPFRYQPQHF

j_gene: TRBJ2-7
v_gene: TRBV30
d_gene: TRBD1
abundance: -
CDR3nt: TGTGCCTGGAGTGTATCGTTAGGGGGCCTACAGAGCGAGCAGTACTTC
CDR3aa: CAWSVSLGGLQSEQYF

j_gene: TRBJ2-5
v_gene: TRBV5-1
d_gene: -
abundance: few
CDR3nt: TGCGCCAGCAGCTTGGAAAACGGGGATCCTCCCGAGACCCAGTACTTC
CDR3aa: CASSLENGDPPETQYF

j_gene: TRBJ2-3
v_gene: TRBV30
d_gene: TRBD1
abundance: -
CDR3nt: TGTGCCTGGAGCCTAGGGACAGGGCTGGGGACAGATACGCAGTATTTT
CDR3aa: CAWSLGTGLGTDTQYF

j_gene: TRBJ1-2
v_gene: TRBV5-1
d_gene: TRBD1
abundance: -
CDR3nt: TGCGCTAGCAGCTTGGCCTGGGACAGGGTTGGCTACACCTTC
CDR3aa: CASSLAWDRVGYTF

j_gene: TRBJ1-2
v_gene: TRBV7-7
d_gene: -
abundance: -
CDR3nt: TGTGCTAGCAGCCCGGTGACAGAAACTAACTATGGCTACACCTTC
CDR3aa: CASSPVTETNYGYTF

j_gene: TRBJ1-5
v_gene: TRBV2
d_gene: -
abundance: -
CDR3nt: TGTGCCAGCGACGGATCGGGGAGCAATCAGCCCCAGCATTTT
CDR3aa: CASDGSGSNQPQHF

j_gene: TRBJ2-1
v_gene: TRBV5-1
d_gene: -
abundance: -
CDR3nt: TGCGCCAGCAGCTTGGTAGGGGTTTTGGGAAACACGAGCTCCTACAATGAGCAGTTCTTC
CDR3aa: CASSLVGVLGNTSSYNEQFF

j_gene: TRBJ1-3
v_gene: TRBV4-2
d_gene: -
abundance: few
CDR3nt: TGTGCCAGCAGCCACGGACAGCCACCCAACCCTGGAAACACCATATATTTT
CDR3aa: CASSHGQPPNPGNTIYF

j_gene: TRBJ2-5
v_gene: TRBV5-4
d_gene: TRBD2
abundance: -
CDR3nt: TGTGCCAGCAGCTCGGGACTAGCGGGGACCCAGTACTTC
CDR3aa: CASSSGLAGTQYF

j_gene: TRBJ1-2
v_gene: TRBV11-2
d_gene: -
abundance: -
CDR3nt: TGTGCCAGCAGCTTTGCGACAGTTAACTATGGCTACACCTTC
CDR3aa: CASSFATVNYGYTF

j_gene: TRBJ1-3
v_gene: TRBV15
d_gene: -
abundance: -
CDR3nt: TGTGCCACCAGCAGAGATAGCGGGCAGGGTGGAAACACCATATATTTT
CDR3aa: CATSRDSGQGGNTIYF

j_gene: TRBJ2-1
v_gene: TRBV5-1
d_gene: TRBD2
abundance: -
CDR3nt: TGCGCCAGCAGCTTGTGGGGCCCTAGCGGGAGTTCGCATGAGCAGTTCTTC
CDR3aa: CASSLWGPSGSSHEQFF

j_gene: TRBJ2-7
v_gene: TRBV10-1
d_gene: -
abundance: -
CDR3nt: TGCGCCAGCAGTCCTGGGGGGTACGAGCAGTACTTC
CDR3aa: CASSPGGYEQYF

j_gene: TRBJ2-3
v_gene: TRBV5-1
d_gene: -
abundance: few
CDR3nt: TGCGCCAGCAGCTTGGCCGGTCACCTTACAGATACGCAGTATTTT
CDR3aa: CASSLAGHLTDTQYF